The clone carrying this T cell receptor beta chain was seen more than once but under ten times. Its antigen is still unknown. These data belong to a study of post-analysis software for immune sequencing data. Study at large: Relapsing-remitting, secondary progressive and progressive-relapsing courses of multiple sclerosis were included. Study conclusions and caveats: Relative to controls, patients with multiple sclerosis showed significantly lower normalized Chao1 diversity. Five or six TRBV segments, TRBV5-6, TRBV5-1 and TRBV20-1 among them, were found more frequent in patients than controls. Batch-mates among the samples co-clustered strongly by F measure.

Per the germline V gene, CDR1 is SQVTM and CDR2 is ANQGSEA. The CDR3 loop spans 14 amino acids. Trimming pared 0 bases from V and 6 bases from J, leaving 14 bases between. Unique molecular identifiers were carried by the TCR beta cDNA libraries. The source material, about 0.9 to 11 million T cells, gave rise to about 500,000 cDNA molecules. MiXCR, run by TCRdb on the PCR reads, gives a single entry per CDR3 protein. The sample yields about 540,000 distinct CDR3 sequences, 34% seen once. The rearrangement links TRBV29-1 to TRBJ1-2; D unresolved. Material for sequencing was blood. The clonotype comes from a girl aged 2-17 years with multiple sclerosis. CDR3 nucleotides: TGCAGCGTTGAAGATCCCAGTGAGATCGATGGCTACACCTTC. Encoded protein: CSVEDPSEIDGYTF.